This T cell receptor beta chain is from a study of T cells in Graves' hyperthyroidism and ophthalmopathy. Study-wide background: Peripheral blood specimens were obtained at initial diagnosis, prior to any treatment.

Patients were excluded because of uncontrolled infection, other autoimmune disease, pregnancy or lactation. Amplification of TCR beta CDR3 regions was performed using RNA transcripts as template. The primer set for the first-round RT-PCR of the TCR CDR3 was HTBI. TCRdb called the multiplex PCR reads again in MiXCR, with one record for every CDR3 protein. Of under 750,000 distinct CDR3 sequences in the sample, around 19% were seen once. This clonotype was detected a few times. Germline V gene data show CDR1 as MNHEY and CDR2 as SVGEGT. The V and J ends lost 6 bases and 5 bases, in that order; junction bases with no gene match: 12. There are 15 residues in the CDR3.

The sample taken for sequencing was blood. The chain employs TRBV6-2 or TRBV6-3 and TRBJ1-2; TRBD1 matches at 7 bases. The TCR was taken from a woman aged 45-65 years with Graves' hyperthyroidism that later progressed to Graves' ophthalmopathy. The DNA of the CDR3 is TGTGCCAGCAGCCTCCCCGACAGGGTGAGGTATGGCTACACCTTC. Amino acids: CASSLPDRVRYGYTF.